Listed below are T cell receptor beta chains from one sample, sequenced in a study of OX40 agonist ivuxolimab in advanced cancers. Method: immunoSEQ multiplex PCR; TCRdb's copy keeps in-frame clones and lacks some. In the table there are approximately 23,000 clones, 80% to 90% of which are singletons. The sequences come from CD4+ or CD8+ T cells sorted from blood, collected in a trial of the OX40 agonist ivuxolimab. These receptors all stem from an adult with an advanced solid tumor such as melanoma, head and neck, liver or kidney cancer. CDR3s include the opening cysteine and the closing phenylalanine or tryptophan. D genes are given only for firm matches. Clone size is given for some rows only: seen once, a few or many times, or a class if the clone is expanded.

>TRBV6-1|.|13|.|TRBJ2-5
TGTGCCAGCAGTGTAGGAATCCAAGAGACCCAGTACTTC
CASSVGIQETQYF
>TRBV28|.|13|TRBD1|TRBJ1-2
TGTGCCAGCCTACCGGGACAGTCCTATGGCTACACCTTC
CASLPGQSYGYTF
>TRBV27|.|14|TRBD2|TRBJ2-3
TGTGCCAGCGGACTAGCGGAAGCCACAGATACGCAGTATTTT
CASGLAEATDTQYF
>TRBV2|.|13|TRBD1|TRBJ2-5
TGTGCCAGCAAAACAGGGGGCGAAGAGACCCAGTACTTC
CASKTGGEETQYF
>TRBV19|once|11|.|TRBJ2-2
TGTGCCAGTAGTTCCCGGATGCTCCTGTTTTTT
CASSSRMLLFF
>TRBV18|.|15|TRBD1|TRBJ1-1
TGTGCCAGCTCACCACCGCAGGGGGTGAACACTGAAGCTTTCTTT
CASSPPQGVNTEAFF
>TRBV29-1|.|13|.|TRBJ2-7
TGCAGCGTTGAAGTGGGGGGCTCCTACGAGCAGTACTTC
CSVEVGGSYEQYF
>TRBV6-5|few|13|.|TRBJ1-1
TGTGCCAGCAGTTACCGCCCGGAGACTGAAGCTTTCTTT
CASSYRPETEAFF
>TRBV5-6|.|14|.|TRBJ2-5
TGTGCCAGCAGTTACCGGGACGGCCAAGAGACCCAGTACTTC
CASSYRDGQETQYF
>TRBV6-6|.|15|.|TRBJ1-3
TGTGCCAGCAGCCCCGGGACACTCTCTGGAAACACCATATATTTT
CASSPGTLSGNTIYF
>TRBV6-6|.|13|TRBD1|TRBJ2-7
TGTGCCAGCAGCCGACAGGGGGTCTACGAGCAGTACTTC
CASSRQGVYEQYF
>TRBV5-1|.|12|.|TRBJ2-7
TGCGCCAGCAGCCCCGACACCTACGAGCAGTACTTC
CASSPDTYEQYF
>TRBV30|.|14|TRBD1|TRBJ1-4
TGTGCCTGGAGGCGGACAGGCTCTAATGAAAAACTGTTTTTT
CAWRRTGSNEKLFF
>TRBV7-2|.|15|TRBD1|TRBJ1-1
TGTGCCAGCAGCTTAACGGCAGGGGGGAGCACTGAAGCTTTCTTT
CASSLTAGGSTEAFF
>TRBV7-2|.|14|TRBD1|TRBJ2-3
TGTGCCAGCAGCTCAGGGGGCGCGGCAGATACGCAGTATTTT
CASSSGGAADTQYF
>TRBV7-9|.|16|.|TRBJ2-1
TGTGCCAGCAGCTTAGGCCAGGGTTTGGGTTACAATGAGCAGTTCTTC
CASSLGQGLGYNEQFF
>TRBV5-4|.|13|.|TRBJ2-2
TGTGCCAGCAGCTTTCGTCTGGCCGGGGAGCTGTTTTTT
CASSFRLAGELFF
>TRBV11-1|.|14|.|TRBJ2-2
TGTGCCAGCAGCTTACGAGGGGATGGCGGGGAGCTGTTTTTT
CASSLRGDGGELFF
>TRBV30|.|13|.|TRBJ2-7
TGTGCCTTGAATGTGGCGGGACCTGTTCAGCAGTACTTC
CALNVAGPVQQYF
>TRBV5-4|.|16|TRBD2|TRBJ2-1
TGTGCCAGCAGCTCCTGGGGTAGCGGGAGTAAAGATGAGCAGTTCTTC
CASSSWGSGSKDEQFF
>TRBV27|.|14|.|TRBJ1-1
TGTGCCAGCAGTTCTCATGGGGTGAACACTGAAGCTTTCTTT
CASSSHGVNTEAFF
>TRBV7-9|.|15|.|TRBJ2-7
TGTGCCAGCAGCCCGAGGGGGGGGATAGCCTACGAGCAGTACTTC
CASSPRGGIAYEQYF
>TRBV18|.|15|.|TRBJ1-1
TGTGCCAGCTCACCACAGGGGACTTATAACACTGAAGCTTTCTTT
CASSPQGTYNTEAFF
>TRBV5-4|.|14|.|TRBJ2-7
TGTGCCAGCAGCTTAAGGCCCCTTGAGGACGAGCAGTACTTC
CASSLRPLEDEQYF
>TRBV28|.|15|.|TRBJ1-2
TGTGCCAGCAGTTTAGAGGAAGGGACTAACTATGGCTACACCTTC
CASSLEEGTNYGYTF
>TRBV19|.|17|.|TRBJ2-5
TGTGCCAGTAGTTCGATAAGGGGAGGACTAACTCAAGAGACCCAGTACTTC
CASSSIRGGLTQETQYF
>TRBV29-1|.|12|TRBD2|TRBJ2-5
TGCAGCGTGGGACTAGCGGAAGAGACCCAGTACTTC
CSVGLAEETQYF
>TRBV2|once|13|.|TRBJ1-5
TGTGCCAGCAGTGGGTATAGCAATCAGCCCCAGCATTTT
CASSGYSNQPQHF